This T cell receptor beta chain was found in a study of T cell responses to AZD1222 COVID-19 vaccine. Broader study findings: Most donors were white British, females outnumbered males, and clonal diversity was possibly underestimated.

Germline CDR1 is MDHEN and CDR2 is SYDVKM. The V and J ends lost 6 bases and 3 bases respectively, with 21 bases between them. The length of the CDR3 is 17 residues. TCRdb's table, derived via immunoSEQ multiplex PCR, lists solely in-frame clones and lacks some. This sample has about 160,000 clones, with about 90% found just once. In the case of this clone: Antigen unknown.

Sequencing used peripheral blood, obtained on day 0 of MenACWY control vaccination. This TCR came from an adult in good health. J is TRBJ1-3 and V is TRBV28; unclear D gene. In DNA, the CDR3 is TGTGCCAGCAGCGATGCCCGGACTTTTGCAGTTGGAAACACCATATATTTT. This gives the protein CASSDARTFAVGNTIYF.